Listed below are T cell receptor beta chains from one sample, sequenced in a study of PD-1 blockade in classical Hodgkin lymphoma. TCRdb keeps only in-frame clones here, not all; method: immunoSEQ multiplex PCR. Of 32,000 or so clones in the sample, around 83% are singletons; the top ten hold roughly 0.48%. The material sequenced was CD4+ T cells from blood, taken before the fourth cycle of nivolumab. The receptors originated from a human donor with classical Hodgkin lymphoma. Each CDR3 is given with its conserved first and last residue. The order of the fields is V gene, J gene, CDR3 protein.

>TRBV28|TRBJ1-4
CASSNYRGQVFF
>TRBV28|TRBJ2-7
CAIAPSGRIHEQYF
>TRBV27|TRBJ2-7
CASRTGTGRSSPYEQYF
>TRBV9|TRBJ1-3
CASSVGGLTGNTIYF
>TRBV30|TRBJ2-7
CAWTKAGGYEQYF
>TRBV28|TRBJ2-2
CASSPSGLAENTGELFF
>TRBV5-1|TRBJ1-2
CASSLRPAYGYTF
>TRBV28|TRBJ2-3
CASSPYPDHTDTQYF
>TRBV19|TRBJ2-3
CASSEGGGNTQYF
>TRBV28|TRBJ2-7
CASKSTGGGYEQYF
>TRBV18|TRBJ2-3
CASSPRDTITDTQYF
>TRBV5-8|TRBJ1-1
CASSHWDPRLNTEAFF
>TRBV10-3|TRBJ2-7
CAIRGTSGHEQYF
>TRBV20-1|TRBJ1-2
CRALRGYTF
>TRBV7-6|TRBJ2-5
CASSLSEVQETQYF
>TRBV15|TRBJ1-3
CATSGGHSGNTIYF
>TRBV18|TRBJ2-1
CASSPGGYNEQFF
>TRBV7-9|TRBJ2-2
CASSPPRRTGELFF
>TRBV7-7|TRBJ2-7
CASSLDQPGLYYEQYF
>TRBV15|TRBJ2-1
CATSRVPTSGAYNEQFF
>TRBV6-1|TRBJ2-7
CASSMGTSGYYEQYF
>TRBV18|TRBJ1-1
CASSPQGIEAFF
>TRBV29-1|TRBJ2-2
CSVRGRAGELFF
>TRBV18|TRBJ2-2
CASSPAGMGAGELFF
>TRBV27|TRBJ2-3
CASSLRPSGRTSTDTQYF
>TRBV11-2|TRBJ2-1
CASSLEGGLGTYNEQFF
>TRBV19|TRBJ2-1
CASSILAGVSQGEQFF
>TRBV28|TRBJ1-5
CASSLGGVGQPQHF
>TRBV27|TRBJ2-7
CASSPRPTATYEQYF
>TRBV5-1|TRBJ2-7
CASSSSGESWYEQYF
>TRBV27|TRBJ2-1
CASSSYRILGYNEQFF
>TRBV25-1|TRBJ2-6
CASSEFSSGANVLTF
>TRBV7-8|TRBJ1-5
CASSRRGGMKNQPQHF
>TRBV15|TRBJ2-1
CATSRERESVSEQFF
>TRBV2|TRBJ1-5
CASSENSNQPQHF
>TRBV27|TRBJ1-5
CASSSGATHPNQPQHF
>TRBV7-9|TRBJ2-6
CASILSGANVLTF
>TRBV20-1|TRBJ2-5
CSASQETQYF
>TRBV10-2|TRBJ2-2
CASRSRTGRGAGELFF
>TRBV10-3|TRBJ2-1
CAISAREGQFF
>TRBV6-4|TRBJ2-7
CASDRGAYEQYF
>TRBV28|TRBJ2-1
CASSLDNEQFF
>TRBV4-1|TRBJ2-4
CASSQVAGNSQYF
>TRBV4-1|TRBJ2-1
CASSQRLPLAGDHGNEQFF
>TRBV28|TRBJ2-7
CASRGHRYEQYF
>TRBV9|TRBJ2-1
CASSVASGAGLDEQFF
>TRBV7-8|TRBJ1-2
CASSLTSFYGYTF
>TRBV11-3|TRBJ2-7
CATWNPGLADYEQYF
>TRBV19|TRBJ1-2
CASSMPGTSNYGYTF
>TRBV6-1|TRBJ2-3
CASGSFTDTQYF
>TRBV28|TRBJ1-2
CASSSPAGGFFGYTF
>TRBV7-2|TRBJ2-7
CASSLRGPAEQYF
>TRBV5-1|TRBJ2-3
CASSLIPGLAGGTDTQYF
>TRBV5-4|TRBJ2-7
CASSLGSGSAYEQYF
>TRBV28|TRBJ2-1
CASSFTGTVQFF
>TRBV5-4|TRBJ1-2
CASSLEGGGTYGYTF